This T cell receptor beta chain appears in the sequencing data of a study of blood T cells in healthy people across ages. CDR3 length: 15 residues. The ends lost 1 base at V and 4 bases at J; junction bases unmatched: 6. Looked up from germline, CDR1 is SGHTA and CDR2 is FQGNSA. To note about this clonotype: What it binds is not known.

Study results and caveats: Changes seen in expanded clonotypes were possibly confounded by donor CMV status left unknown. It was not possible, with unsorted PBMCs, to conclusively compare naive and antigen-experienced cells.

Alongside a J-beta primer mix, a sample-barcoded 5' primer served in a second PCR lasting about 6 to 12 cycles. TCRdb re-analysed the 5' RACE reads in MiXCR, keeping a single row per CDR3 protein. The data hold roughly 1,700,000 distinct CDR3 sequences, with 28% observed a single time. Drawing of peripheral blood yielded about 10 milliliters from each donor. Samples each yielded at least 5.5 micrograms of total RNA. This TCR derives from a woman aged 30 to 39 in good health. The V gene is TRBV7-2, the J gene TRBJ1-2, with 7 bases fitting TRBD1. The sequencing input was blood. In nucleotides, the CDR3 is TGTGCCAGCAGCTTAGATGACAGGGAGAGCTATGGCTACACCTTC. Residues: CASSLDDRESYGYTF.